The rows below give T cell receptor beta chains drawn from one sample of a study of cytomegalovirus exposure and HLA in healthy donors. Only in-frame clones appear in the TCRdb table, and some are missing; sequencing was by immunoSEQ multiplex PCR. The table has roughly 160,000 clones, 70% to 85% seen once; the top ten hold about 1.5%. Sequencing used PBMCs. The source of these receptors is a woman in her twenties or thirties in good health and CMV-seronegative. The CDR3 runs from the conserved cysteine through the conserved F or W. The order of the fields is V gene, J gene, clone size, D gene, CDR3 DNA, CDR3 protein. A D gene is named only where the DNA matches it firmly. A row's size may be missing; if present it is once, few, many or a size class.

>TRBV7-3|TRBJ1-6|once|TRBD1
TGTGCCAGCAGCTCGGGGGACAGAAATTCACCCCTCCACTTT
CASSSGDRNSPLHF
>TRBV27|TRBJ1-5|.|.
TGTGCCAGCAGAAACCTCGGGACAAATAACAATCAGCCCCAGCATTTT
CASRNLGTNNNQPQHF
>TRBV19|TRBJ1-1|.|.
TGTGCCAGTAGTATAGGGCTAGGTGTGAACACTGAAGCTTTCTTT
CASSIGLGVNTEAFF
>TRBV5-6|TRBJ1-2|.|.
TGTGCCAGCATCCAGGGGCCGACCGGTGACTATGGCTACACCTTC
CASIQGPTGDYGYTF
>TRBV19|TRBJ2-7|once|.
TGTGCCAGTAGCCTCGGACAGCACTACGAGCAGTACTTC
CASSLGQHYEQYF
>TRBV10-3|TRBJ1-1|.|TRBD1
TGTGCCATCGGGGGACAGGGAAACACTGAAGCTTTCTTT
CAIGGQGNTEAFF
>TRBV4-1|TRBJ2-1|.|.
TGCGCCAGCAGCCAAGCACGACGCGGGACAGTCTACAATGAGCAGTTCTTC
CASSQARRGTVYNEQFF
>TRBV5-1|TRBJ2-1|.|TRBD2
TGCGCCAGCAGCCTTACCGGGACTAGCGGGATAGAGCAGTTCTTC
CASSLTGTSGIEQFF
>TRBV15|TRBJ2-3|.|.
TGTGCCACCAGCCAAGTGGGGGGTGGCGACGATACGCAGTATTTT
CATSQVGGGDDTQYF
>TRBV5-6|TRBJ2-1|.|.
TGTGCCAGCAGCAACGGTATGAGCTCCTACAATGAGCAGTTCTTC
CASSNGMSSYNEQFF
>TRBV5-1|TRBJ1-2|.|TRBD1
TGCGCCAGCTCCTCCGGGACAGGGGGCAAGGACACCTTC
CASSSGTGGKDTF
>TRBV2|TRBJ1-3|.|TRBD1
TGTGCCAGCATGAGTGGGGGACAGGTTTTCTCTGGAAACACCATATATTTT
CASMSGGQVFSGNTIYF